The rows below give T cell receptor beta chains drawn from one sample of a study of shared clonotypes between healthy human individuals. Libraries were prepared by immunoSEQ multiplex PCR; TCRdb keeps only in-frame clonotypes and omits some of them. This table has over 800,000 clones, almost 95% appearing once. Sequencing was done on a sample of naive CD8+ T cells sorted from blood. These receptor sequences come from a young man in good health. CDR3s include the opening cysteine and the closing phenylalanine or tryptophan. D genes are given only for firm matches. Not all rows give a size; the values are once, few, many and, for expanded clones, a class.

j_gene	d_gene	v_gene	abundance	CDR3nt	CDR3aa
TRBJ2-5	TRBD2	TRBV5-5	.	TGTGCCAGCAGCTTGGAGGCGGGAGGGGAGACCCAGTACTTC	CASSLEAGGETQYF
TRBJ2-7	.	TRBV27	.	TGTGCCAGCAGTTTATCGGAGAGGGCCTCCTACGAGCAGTACTTC	CASSLSERASYEQYF
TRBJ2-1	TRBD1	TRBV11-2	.	TGTGCCAGCAGCTTATTCACATCAGGGGGCTCCTACAATGAGCAGTTCTTC	CASSLFTSGGSYNEQFF
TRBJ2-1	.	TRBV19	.	TGTGCCAGTAGTGCCCCTCAGGGCCTCTCCTACAATGAGCAGTTCTTC	CASSAPQGLSYNEQFF
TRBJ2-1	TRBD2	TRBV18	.	TGTGCCAGCTCACTACCGGGACTAGCGGGAGGGCCGGTGATTCACAATGAGCAGTTCTTC	CASSLPGLAGGPVIHNEQFF
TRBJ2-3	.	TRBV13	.	TGTGCCAGCAGCCTAAGCACAGATACGCAGTATTTT	CASSLSTDTQYF
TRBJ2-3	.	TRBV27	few	TGTGCCACCGGGGACGGCTATAGCACAGATACGCAGTATTTT	CATGDGYSTDTQYF
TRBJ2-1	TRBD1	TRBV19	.	TGTGCCAGTAGTATAGGACAGGGTAATGTGCAGTTCTTC	CASSIGQGNVQFF
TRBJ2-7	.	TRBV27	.	TGTGCCAGCAGTTTACAGGGGTTAATCAACGAGCAGTACTTC	CASSLQGLINEQYF
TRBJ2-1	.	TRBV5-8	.	TGTGCCAGCAGCTTAACAAGGGATGAGCAGTTCTTC	CASSLTRDEQFF
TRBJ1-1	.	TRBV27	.	TGTGCCAGCAGTTGGGGGGGCAGCCCGAACACTGAAGCTTTCTTT	CASSWGGSPNTEAFF
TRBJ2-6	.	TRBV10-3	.	TGTGCCACTGCTCCCGGGGCCAACGTCCTGACTTTC	CATAPGANVLTF
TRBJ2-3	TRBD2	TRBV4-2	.	TGTGCCAGCAGCCGAAGACTAGAAGCGGGAGGGACCCGAGATACGCAGTATTTT	CASSRRLEAGGTRDTQYF
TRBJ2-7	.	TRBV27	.	TGTGCCAGCAGTCCTACAGGGTGGGTCGGTTCCTCCTCCTACGAGCAGTACTTC	CASSPTGWVGSSSYEQYF
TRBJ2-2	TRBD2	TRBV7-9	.	TGTGCCAGCAGTCCACCCGGGACTAGATTGACCGGGGAGCTGTTTTTT	CASSPPGTRLTGELFF
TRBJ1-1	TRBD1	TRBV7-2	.	TGTGCCAGCAGCTTGGGACAGGGGAGGGGGAGCACTGAAGCTTTCTTT	CASSLGQGRGSTEAFF
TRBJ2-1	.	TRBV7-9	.	TGTGCCAGCACCGATCCAACACCAGGTCTCTCCTACAATGAGCAGTTCTTC	CASTDPTPGLSYNEQFF
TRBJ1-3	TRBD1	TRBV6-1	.	TGTGCCAGCAGGACAGGGGCCACCGTCGGAAACACCATATATTTT	CASRTGATVGNTIYF
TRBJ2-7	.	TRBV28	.	TGTGCCAGCAGCCCCCTAAAGGGGTGGTACGAGCAGTACTTC	CASSPLKGWYEQYF
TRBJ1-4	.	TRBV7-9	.	TGTGCCAGCAGCTTAGACGGGACGGAACTGTTTTTT	CASSLDGTELFF
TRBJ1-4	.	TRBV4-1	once	TGCGCCAGCAGCCAAGGCAGGGGAGGTAATGAAAAACTGTTTTTT	CASSQGRGGNEKLFF
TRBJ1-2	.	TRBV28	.	TGTGCCAGCAGTAACAGCCACGGCGTAATTGAACATGGCTACACCTTC	CASSNSHGVIEHGYTF
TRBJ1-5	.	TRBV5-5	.	TGTGCCAGCAGCTTGCGGGCAGGGAGAAGCGATCAGCCCCAGCATTTT	CASSLRAGRSDQPQHF
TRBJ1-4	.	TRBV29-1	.	TGCAGCGTCTTAGGACTGAAGACTAATGAAAAACTGTTTTTT	CSVLGLKTNEKLFF
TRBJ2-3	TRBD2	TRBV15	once	TGTGCCACCAGCAGATGGGCTAGCGGGAGGACAGATACGCAGTATTTT	CATSRWASGRTDTQYF
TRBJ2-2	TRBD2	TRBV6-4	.	TGTGCCAGCAGAGGACTAGCGGGAGACACCGGGGAGCTGTTTTTT	CASRGLAGDTGELFF
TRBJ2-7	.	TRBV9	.	TGTGCCAGCAGCCCATGGGGTAGCTCCTACGAGCAGTACTTC	CASSPWGSSYEQYF
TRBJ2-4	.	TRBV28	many	TGTGCCAGCAGTTATAATATGGGGGAAATAGCCAAAAACATTCAGTACTTC	CASSYNMGEIAKNIQYF
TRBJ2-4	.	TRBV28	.	TGTGCCAGCAGGGAGCGACTGCCCAGGGACATTCAGTACTTC	CASRERLPRDIQYF
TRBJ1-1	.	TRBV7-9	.	TGTGCCAGCAGCTTACCGGTCGGATCCATGAACACTGAAGCTTTCTTT	CASSLPVGSMNTEAFF
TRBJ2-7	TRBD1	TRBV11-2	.	TGTGCCAGCAGCTCCTCGGACAGGGTCTACGAGCAGTACTTC	CASSSSDRVYEQYF
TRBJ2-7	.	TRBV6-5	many	TGTGCCAGCAGCCCCCTCGGACGGAACAACGAGCAGTACTTC	CASSPLGRNNEQYF
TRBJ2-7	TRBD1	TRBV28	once	TGTGCCAGCAGTTCGGACGGGACAGGGCCTGGGGAGCAGTACTTC	CASSSDGTGPGEQYF
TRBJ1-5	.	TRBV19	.	TGTGCCAGTGCCGCCACTTCAGGTTCGCATAGCAATCAGCCCCAGCATTTT	CASAATSGSHSNQPQHF
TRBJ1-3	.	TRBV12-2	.	TGTGCAAGTCGCTTAGAGGTGCAGGGAAGTAGCACCATATATTTT	CASRLEVQGSSTIYF
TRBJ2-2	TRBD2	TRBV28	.	TGTGCCAGCAGTTCCAAACGGACTAGCGGAAACACCGGGGAGCTGTTTTTT	CASSSKRTSGNTGELFF
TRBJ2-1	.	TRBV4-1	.	TGCGCCAGCAGCCAAGGTGGGACCTTCAATGAGCAGTTCTTC	CASSQGGTFNEQFF
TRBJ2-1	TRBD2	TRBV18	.	TGTGCCAGCTCACCACCGGCCCCGGGACTAGCTCCTTACAATGAGCAGTTCTTC	CASSPPAPGLAPYNEQFF
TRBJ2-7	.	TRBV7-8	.	TGTGCCAGCAGCTTAGCTGGGGGAATAGCCTACGAGCAGTACTTC	CASSLAGGIAYEQYF
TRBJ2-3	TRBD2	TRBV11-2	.	TGTGCCAGCAGCCGTATTAGCGGGAGGGGTCCAGATACGCAGTATTTT	CASSRISGRGPDTQYF
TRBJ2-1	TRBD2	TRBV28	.	TGTGCCAGCACCACTTATGGTCCGGGACTAGCGGTTTACAATGAGCAGTTCTTC	CASTTYGPGLAVYNEQFF